These 20 T cell receptor beta chains share one sample of origin, sequenced in a study of OX40 agonist ivuxolimab in advanced cancers. Produced via immunoSEQ multiplex PCR; TCRdb's table is partial and in-frame only. The table records roughly 79,000 clones, 85% of them present only once. Here the sequenced sample was CD4+ or CD8+ T cells sorted from blood, taken in a trial of the OX40 agonist ivuxolimab. These receptors all stem from an adult with an advanced solid tumor such as melanoma, head and neck, liver or kidney cancer.

V gene TRBV7-2 combines with J gene TRBJ1-2, with 11 bases aligning to TRBD1. The CDR3 is 14 residues long. The J segment lost 4 bases and the V segment lost 5 bases, leaving 3 bases of the junction unmatched. Germline CDR1 SGHTA, CDR2 FQGNSA. The CDR3 reads CASSRDRGIYGYTF. CDR3 nucleotides: TGTGCCAGCAGCCGGGACAGGGGGATCTATGGCTACACCTTC.

This clone appeared a single time. This chain connects TRBV13 to TRBJ2-7, with 8 bases matching TRBD1. CDR3 length: 13 residues. J was trimmed by 4 bases and V by 5 bases; bases with no gene match: 4. CDR1 and CDR2 from the germline V gene are PRHDT and FYEKMQ (reference sequence). This CDR3 is CASSKQGGYEQYF. The CDR3 DNA is TGTGCCAGCAGCAAACAGGGGGGATACGAGCAGTACTTC.

This rearrangement joins TRBV7-2 to TRBJ1-6; the D is unclear. The CDR3 is made up of 12 amino acids. Deletions cut 4 bases from V and 6 bases from J, with 4 bases between. Germline CDR1 and CDR2: SGHTA and FQGNSA. CDR3 amino acids: CASSSINSPLHF. For the CDR3, the DNA is TGTGCCAGCAGCTCGATTAATTCACCCCTCCACTTT.

The genes are TRBV18 and TRBJ2-7, with no clear D. CDR1 and CDR2 (germline): KGHSH, LQKENI. The V end lost 4 bases, the J end lost 3 bases, and 7 bases lay between the germline ends. This CDR3 has 12 amino acids. CDR3 nucleotides: TGTGCCAGCTCACAAAATATCTACGAGCAGTACTTC. It translates to CASSQNIYEQYF.

The chain is built from TRBV29-1 and TRBJ2-7; 10 bases match TRBD2. Unmatched junction bases numbered 7, after V lost 5 bases and J lost 0 bases. CDR3 size: 15 residues. Germline V gene sequence: CDR1 SQVTM, CDR2 ANQGSEA. The CDR3, as DNA: TGCAGCGTTAGACTGGCTAGCGGGGGCTCCTACGAGCAGTACTTC. Residues: CSVRLASGGSYEQYF.

The chain links TRBV18 to TRBJ1-2; 9 bases match TRBD1. V was pared by 5 bases and J by 4 bases, with 8 bases of the junction left unmatched. Germline V gene data show CDR1 as KGHSH and CDR2 as LQKENI. The CDR3 covers 15 residues. CDR3 coding DNA: TGTGCCAGCTCAGTTACAGGGGGCGACGGCTATGGCTACACCTTC. Translation: CASSVTGGDGYGYTF.

The table lists this clone with many counts. This chain uses TRBV19 with TRBJ1-4; the D gene is possibly TRBD1 (5 bases). Between the trimmed V and J ends, which lost 3 bases and 5 bases, there was a span of 13 bases. The germline V gene encodes CDR1 LNHDA and CDR2 SQIVND (reference sequence). The CDR3 has 15 amino acids. CDR3 sequence reads: CASSIGTVVNEKLFF. CDR3 DNA: TGTGCCAGTAGTATTGGGACCGTGGTGAATGAAAAACTGTTTTTT.

This clone turned up a few times. V is TRBV6-6 and J is TRBJ1-2; 9 nucleotides align to TRBD1. CDR3 length equals 15 residues. Germline V gives CDR1 MNHNY, CDR2 SVGAGI (reference sequence). With V trimmed by 6 bases and J by 4 bases, 9 bases remained unmatched. The CDR3 sequence: CASSHRQGGLYGYTF. The CDR3 DNA is TGTGCCAGCAGCCATAGACAGGGGGGTCTCTATGGCTACACCTTC.

The chain couples TRBV5-1 to TRBJ1-1; D is unclear. In germline, CDR1 is SGHRS, CDR2 YFSETQ. The CDR3 length is 13 residues. The V end lost 0 bases, the J end lost 5 bases, and 8 bases lay between the germline ends. The CDR3 sequence: CASSLEAETEAFF. The CDR3 nucleotides are TGCGCCAGCAGCTTGGAGGCAGAAACTGAAGCTTTCTTT. The whole variable domain, remainder taken from reference TRBV5-1 and TRBJ1-1, is KAGVTQTPRYLIKTRGQQVTLSCSPISGHRSVSWYQQTPGQGLQFLFEYFSETQRNKGNFPGRFSGRQFSNSRSEMNVSTLELGDSALYLCASSLEAETEAFFGQGTRLTVV.

V and J are TRBV19 and TRBJ2-3; perhaps TRBD2 as D (5 bases). V dropped 3 bases and J dropped 6 bases, with 16 bases sitting between them. This CDR3 region has 15 residues. CDR1 is LNHDA, CDR2 SQIVND, per germline (reference sequence). This CDR3 reads CASSIKVGARDTQYF. CDR3 nucleotide sequence: TGTGCCAGTAGTATCAAAGTGGGAGCGCGGGATACGCAGTATTTT.

V gene TRBV4-1 combines with J gene TRBJ1-1; 7 bases are a match to TRBD1. The J segment lost 0 bases and the V segment lost 5 bases, leaving 6 bases of the junction unmatched. Germline CDR1 MGHRA, CDR2 YSYEKL. The CDR3 consists of 15 residues. CDR3: CASSKRDSVNTEAFF. CDR3 DNA: TGCGCCAGCAGCAAACGGGACAGCGTGAACACTGAAGCTTTCTTT.

J is TRBJ2-7 and V is TRBV18; D possibly corresponds to TRBD1 (6 bases). V lost 2 bases to trimming and J lost 6 bases, with 11 bases between them. Germline lookup yields CDR1 KGHSH and CDR2 LQKENI. This CDR3 is built from 13 residues. CDR3: CASSPLGGGEQYF. DNA for the CDR3: TGTGCCAGCTCACCATTAGGGGGTGGCGAGCAGTACTTC.

The chain is built from TRBV6-6 and TRBJ2-1; 12 bases fit TRBD2. After removal of 7 bases from V and 2 bases from J, the junction contained 3 bases not matched to a gene. CDR1 MNHNY and CDR2 SVGAGI come from the germline V gene (reference sequence). CDR3 size: 15 residues. In DNA form, the CDR3 reads TGTGCCAGCACCGGACTAGCGGGAACCTACAATGAGCAGTTCTTC. Its protein product is CASTGLAGTYNEQFF.

This chain links TRBV29-1 with TRBJ2-5; tentative D call: TRBD2 (5 bases). The CDR3 totals 12 residues. Germline V gives CDR1 SQVTM, CDR2 ANQGSEA. Trimming pared 4 bases from V and 4 bases from J, leaving 10 bases between. In DNA, the CDR3 is TGCAGCGTTGCTTCCAGCGGAGAGACCCAGTACTTC. It is translated as CSVASSGETQYF.

The chain joins TRBV19 to TRBJ2-1, with 14 bases fitting TRBD2. The CDR3 spans 17 residues. After removal of 4 bases from V and 7 bases from J, the junction contained 9 bases not matched to a gene. CDR1 and CDR2 from the germline V gene are LNHDA and SQIVND (reference sequence). The CDR3 nucleotides are TGTGCCAGTAGTACCCCCGGGACTAGCGGGAGTAAGAATGAGCAGTTCTTC. Protein: CASSTPGTSGSKNEQFF.

This clone was seen just once. This chain links TRBV6-1 with TRBJ2-5, with a possible D match to TRBD2 (6 bases). Deletions cut 7 bases from V and 2 bases from J, with 11 bases between. Germline CDR1 MNHNS, CDR2 SASEGT. CDR3 length equals 13 residues. The CDR3 reads CASTLAEQETQYF. CDR3 DNA: TGTGCCAGCACCTTAGCGGAACAAGAGACCCAGTACTTC.

This chain joins TRBV28 and TRBJ1-2, with a weak D call TRBD1 (6 bases). The CDR3 is 14 amino acids. The germline V gene has CDR1 MDHEN and CDR2 SYDVKM. Trimming took off 1 base at V and 4 bases at J, with 10 bases between the two ends. The CDR3 sequence: CASSLSQGGYGYTF. The CDR3 DNA sequence: TGTGCCAGCAGTTTATCACAGGGCGGCTATGGCTACACCTTC.

V and J are TRBV29-1 and TRBJ2-7; 15 bases fit TRBD2. V dropped 1 base and J dropped 9; count of bases not matched to a gene: 4. CDR3 size: 14 residues. In germline, CDR1 is SQVTM, CDR2 ANQGSEA. The CDR3 loop reads CSVEGTSGRVGQYF. The CDR3 DNA is TGCAGCGTTGAAGGGACTAGCGGGAGGGTCGGGCAGTACTTC.

V and J are TRBV29-1 and TRBJ2-1; D possibly uses TRBD1 or TRBD2 (5 bases each). The CDR3 is 14 amino acids. Germline V gives CDR1 SQVTM, CDR2 ANQGSEA. The V end was cut by 4 bases, the J end by 3 bases, with 13 bases between. The CDR3 loop reads CSVGMGVFYNEQFF. Here the CDR3 DNA reads TGCAGCGTTGGTATGGGGGTCTTCTACAATGAGCAGTTCTTC.

This chain connects TRBV27 to TRBJ2-3; TRBD2 agrees at 8 bases. This CDR3 region has 15 residues. CDR1 is MNHEY, CDR2 SMNVEV, per germline (reference sequence). J was trimmed by 4 bases and V by 3 bases; bases with no gene match: 6. Here the CDR3 reads CASSFGGEPPDTQYF. The CDR3 DNA sequence: TGTGCCAGCAGTTTCGGGGGGGAACCTCCAGATACGCAGTATTTT.